One T cell receptor (beta chain) is described in this entry. Original handling: Researchers report that nucleated cell counts were estimated from reference gene primer amplification. The data were produced by immunoSEQ multiplex PCR, yet TCRdb's version contains in-frame clones alone and is incomplete. The V and J calls and clone size are taken from that table; D and trimming were inferred from the DNA. The data hold about 170,000 clones, with 85% observed a single time. These data originate in a study of blood T cell repertoires in COVID-19. Study-wide context: Sites in the United States, Italy and Spain provided acute and convalescent COVID-19 samples. Sources were T cells, B-cell-depleted T cells, or PBMCs; the material itself was cDNA or gDNA.

V lost 3 bases to trimming and J lost 0 bases; unmatched junction nucleotides: 9. From germline, CDR1 is ENHRY and CDR2 SYGVKD. CDR3 length equals 18 residues. The rearrangement joins TRBV10-3 to TRBJ1-3, with TRBD1 matching 9 bases. The TCR originated in a human donor with acute or convalescent COVID-19. The donor label of this sample is uncertain. The sequenced sample consisted of peripheral blood. The CDR3 is CAISDAGTGYLSGNTIYF. CDR3 in DNA: TGTGCCATCAGTGACGCCGGGACAGGGTACCTCTCTGGAAACACCATATATTTT.